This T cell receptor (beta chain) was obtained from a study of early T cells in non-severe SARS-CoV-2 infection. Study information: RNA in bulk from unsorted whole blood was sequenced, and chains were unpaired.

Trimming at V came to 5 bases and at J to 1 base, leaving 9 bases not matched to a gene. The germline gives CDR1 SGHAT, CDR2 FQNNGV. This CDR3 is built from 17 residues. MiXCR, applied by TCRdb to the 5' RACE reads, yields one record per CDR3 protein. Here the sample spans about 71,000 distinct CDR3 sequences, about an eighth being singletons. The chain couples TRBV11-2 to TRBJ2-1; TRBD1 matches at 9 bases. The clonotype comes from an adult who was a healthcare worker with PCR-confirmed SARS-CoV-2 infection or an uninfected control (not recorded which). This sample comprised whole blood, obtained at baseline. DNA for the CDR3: TGTGCCAGCAGCCTTTCTCGGGACAGGGTTTCCTACAATGAGCAGTTCTTC. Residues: CASSLSRDRVSYNEQFF.